Presented here are 23 T cell receptor beta chains from one specimen sequenced in a study of T cell responses to AZD1222 COVID-19 vaccine. Generated by immunoSEQ multiplex PCR, the TCRdb table keeps only in-frame clones and is missing some. The data contain 100,000 or so clones, roughly 87% of them singletons. Sample: peripheral blood, taken on day 0 of AZD1222 vaccination. These receptors all come from an adult in good health.

The V call is TRBV7-9, the J call TRBJ2-1; TRBD2 matches at 8 bases. V trimming: 5 bases; J trimming: 8 bases; junction bases outside the gene matches: 5. Germline V lookup: CDR1 SEHNR, CDR2 FQNEAQ (reference sequence). The CDR3 length is 13 residues. The CDR3 sequence: CASSPGGRHEQFF. The CDR3 DNA reads TGTGCCAGCAGCCCGGGGGGGCGCCATGAGCAGTTCTTC.

This clone was seen just once. The J gene is TRBJ1-1, the V gene TRBV19, with D perhaps TRBD1 (5 bases). V was clipped by 9 bases and J by 1 base, with 18 bases between them. CDR3 size: 15 residues. Germline V CDR1 and CDR2: LNHDA, SQIVND (reference sequence). CDR3 amino acids: CASSRRGRENTEAFF. The DNA for the CDR3 is TGTGCCAGCTCACGACGGGGCCGAGAGAACACTGAAGCTTTCTTT.

J is TRBJ1-1 and V is TRBV18; the D gene is possibly TRBD1 (6 bases). CDR1 and CDR2 from the germline V gene are KGHSH and LQKENI. CDR3 size: 15 residues. The ends were cut back, 4 bases at V and 3 bases at J, with 15 bases in the middle. The CDR3 is CASSQLTGIDTEAFF. Here the CDR3 DNA reads TGTGCCAGCTCACAATTGACAGGCATCGACACTGAAGCTTTCTTT. Full variable domain (missing parts from reference TRBV18 and TRBJ1-1): NAGVMQNPRHLVRRRGQEARLRCSPMKGHSHVYWYRQLPEEGLKFMVYLQKENIIDESGMPKERFSAEFPKEGPSILRIQQVVRGDSAAYFCASSQLTGIDTEAFFGQGTRLTVV.

The V call is TRBV5-8, the J call TRBJ2-7; D remains unclear. V lost 0 bases, J lost 3 bases, and 10 bases lay in between. This CDR3 is built from 14 residues. Germline lookup yields CDR1 SGHTS and CDR2 YDEGEE. CDR3 sequence (DNA): TGTGCCAGCAGCTTGGGGCCCCATAACTACGAGCAGTACTTC. Translating it yields CASSLGPHNYEQYF.

V gene TRBV6-6 combines with J gene TRBJ2-1, with TRBD2 matching 15 bases. Trimming at V came to 5 bases and at J to 6 bases, leaving 2 bases not matched to a gene. The CDR3 extends over 15 amino acids. In germline, CDR1 is MNHNY, CDR2 SVGAGI (reference sequence). CDR3 nucleotides: TGTGCCAGCAGTGGGACTAGCGGGGGGACCAATGAGCAGTTCTTC. Protein sequence: CASSGTSGGTNEQFF.

The chain carries TRBV28 and TRBJ1-3; 11 positions match TRBD1. V dropped 3 bases and J dropped 7; count of bases not matched to a gene: 5. The CDR3 consists of 15 residues. Germline lookup yields CDR1 MDHEN and CDR2 SYDVKM. The CDR3 reads CASSFGQGASNTIYF. DNA of the CDR3: TGTGCCAGCAGTTTCGGACAGGGGGCTTCCAACACCATATATTTT.

This sequence joins TRBV6-5 and TRBJ1-2, with a tentative D call TRBD1 (6 bases). The CDR3 consists of 12 residues. V gave up 7 bases and J gave up 4 bases, with 10 bases separating them. Germline CDR1 reads MNHEY; CDR2 reads SVGAGI. The CDR3 protein is CASNTGIYGYTF. In nucleotides, the CDR3 is TGTGCCAGCAATACAGGGATCTATGGCTACACCTTC.

The chain employs TRBV7-2 and TRBJ2-3; TRBD1 aligns across 8 bases. Germline lookup yields CDR1 SGHTA and CDR2 FQGNSA. The CDR3 runs 14 residues. The V segment lost 3 bases and the J segment 6 bases; nucleotides outside the gene matches: 5. The CDR3 bases are TGTGCCAGCAGCTTGGACAGGGCCCGGGATACGCAGTATTTT. It codes for CASSLDRARDTQYF.

This clone was counted a single time. V and J are TRBV10-3 and TRBJ1-5; D gene ambiguous. The CDR3 loop spans 15 amino acids. Between the trimmed V and J ends, which lost 0 bases and 7 bases, there was a span of 13 bases. Looked up from germline, CDR1 is ENHRY and CDR2 is SYGVKD. CDR3 amino acids: CAISESGGREQPQHF. DNA of the CDR3: TGTGCCATCAGTGAGTCTGGAGGGAGGGAACAGCCCCAGCATTTT.

The CDR3 spells CASSVGQGDTEAFF. The CDR3 DNA is TGTGCCAGCAGCGTGGGACAAGGGGACACTGAAGCTTTCTTT. The V call is TRBV7-9, the J call TRBJ1-1; a possible D gene is TRBD1 (6 bases). Trimming removed 5 bases from V and 3 bases from J, with 13 bases in between. The CDR3 is 14 residues long. Germline lookup yields CDR1 SEHNR and CDR2 FQNEAQ (reference sequence).

The chain recombines TRBV6-5 with TRBJ1-2; TRBD1 might be the D (5 bases). CDR3 size: 12 residues. Trimming removed 3 bases from V and 8 bases from J, with 10 bases in between. Germline V gene lookup returns CDR1 MNHEY and CDR2 SVGAGI. As DNA, the CDR3 is TGTGCCAGCAGTTATGAGGGGAAAGGCTACACCTTC. This sequence encodes CASSYEGKGYTF.

Concerning this clone itself: The junction differs from germline at one of its ends, possibly a read error. The CDR3 loop reads CARSFRAHAGPEAFF. The CDR3, as DNA: TGTGCCAGGAGTTTCCGCGCGCATGCAGGGCCTGAAGCTTTCTTT. The chain joins TRBV27 to TRBJ1-1; tentatively, D is TRBD1 (5 bases). The CDR3 is 15 amino acids. The germline CDR1 and CDR2 sequences are MNHEY and SMNVEV (reference sequence).

The chain has TRBV20-1 and TRBJ1-2, with no clear D. The CDR3 is 13 residues long. Germline assignment: CDR1 DFQATT and CDR2 SNEGSKA (reference sequence). With 3 bases removed from V and 4 bases from J, the gap between germline ends came to 12 bases. The CDR3 DNA sequence: TGCAGTGCTAGTGGAGCGATCATCTATGGCTACACCTTC. Its translation is CSASGAIIYGYTF.

V and J are TRBV10-1 and TRBJ1-1, with 8 bases aligning to TRBD1. The CDR3 runs 13 residues. Unmatched junction bases numbered 6, after V lost 8 bases and J lost 4 bases. Germline lookup yields CDR1 WNHNN and CDR2 SYGVQD (reference sequence). Here the CDR3 DNA reads TGCGCCAGCCGTGGACAGGGAGGCACTGAAGCTTTCTTT. Translation gives CASRGQGGTEAFF.

V is TRBV18 and J is TRBJ1-1; 8 bases fit TRBD1. CDR1 and CDR2 from the germline V gene are KGHSH and LQKENI. V was pared by 3 bases and J by 1 base, with 4 bases of the junction left unmatched. The CDR3 has 15 residues. The CDR3 sequence is CASSPGTGSNTEAFF. DNA of the CDR3: TGTGCCAGCTCACCCGGGACAGGATCGAACACTGAAGCTTTCTTT.

This chain joins TRBV5-4 and TRBJ1-2; D gene ambiguous. Trimming took 1 base from V and 6 from J, leaving 10 bases between them. Germline V CDR1 and CDR2: SGHNT, YYREEE (reference sequence). This CDR3 is 13 amino acids long. The CDR3 sequence: CASSLYGRNGYTF. The CDR3 DNA reads as TGTGCCAGCAGCTTGTACGGACGGAATGGCTACACCTTC.

The rearrangement links TRBV5-1 to TRBJ1-2; 9 bases agree with TRBD1. Unmatched junction bases numbered 11, after V lost 0 bases and J lost 14 bases. The germline V gene encodes CDR1 SGHRS and CDR2 YFSETQ. CDR3 length: 14 residues. CDR3 bases: TGCGCCAGCAGCTTGGCCCCGGACAGGGGTGGGGAAACCTTC. Protein sequence: CASSLAPDRGGETF.

The chain employs TRBV29-1 and TRBJ2-2; 8 positions match TRBD1. The J segment lost 3 bases and the V segment lost 7 bases, leaving 7 bases of the junction unmatched. The CDR3 loop spans 14 amino acids. From germline, CDR1 is SQVTM and CDR2 ANQGSEA. The CDR3 reads CSGGRGPDTGELFF. Here the CDR3 DNA reads TGCAGCGGAGGCAGGGGGCCAGACACCGGGGAGCTGTTTTTT.

This chain links TRBV4-3 with TRBJ1-5, with D uncertain. Per the germline V gene, CDR1 is LGHNA and CDR2 is YSLEER. V lost 0 bases, J lost 5 bases, and 8 bases lay in between. The CDR3 length is 14 residues. The CDR3 sequence: CASSQEPEDQPQHF. DNA for the CDR3: TGCGCCAGCAGCCAAGAACCGGAGGATCAGCCCCAGCATTTT.

The V and J genes are TRBV2 and TRBJ1-1; no definite D call. CDR3 length: 13 residues. V lost 6 bases and J 1 base, leaving 9 bases between the germline ends. Germline V gene data show CDR1 as SNHLY and CDR2 as FYNNEI. CDR3 bases: TGTGCCAGCAGAATAGACACGAACACTGAAGCTTTCTTT. Its protein product is CASRIDTNTEAFF.

The CDR3 spells CASSSLAGGLTPTDTQYF. The CDR3 DNA is TGCGCCAGCAGCTCTTTAGCGGGGGGGCTAACTCCCACAGATACGCAGTATTTT. The chain carries TRBV5-1 and TRBJ2-3, with 11 bases that match TRBD2. Per the germline V gene, CDR1 is SGHRS and CDR2 is YFSETQ. Unmatched junction bases numbered 11, after V lost 3 bases and J lost 2 bases. This CDR3 contains 18 residues.

The J gene is TRBJ2-2, the V gene TRBV27, with unresolved D. Germline values: CDR1 MNHEY, CDR2 SMNVEV (reference sequence). The CDR3 loop spans 14 amino acids. Trimming pared 5 bases from V and 7 bases from J, leaving 14 bases between. This chain's CDR3 is CASSPRLQHGELFF. CDR3 nucleotides: TGTGCCAGCAGTCCGCGTTTGCAGCACGGGGAGCTGTTTTTT.

The DNA of the CDR3 is TGTGCCAGCAGGATACCGGGACTGATAGGAGACTACACCTTC. This gives the protein CASRIPGLIGDYTF. The V call is TRBV6-5, the J call TRBJ1-2; D possibly corresponds to TRBD1 (5 bases). This CDR3 region has 14 residues. Germline V gene data show CDR1 as MNHEY and CDR2 as SVGAGI. Trimming left V 6 bases short and J 10 bases short, with 21 bases between.